This T cell receptor beta chain came from a study of OX40 agonist ivuxolimab in advanced cancers. Looking at the study overall: Two patients with cutaneous melanoma and one with hepatocellular carcinoma, three in total, showed partial responses.

Clones were read by immunoSEQ multiplex PCR, and TCRdb kept only the in-frame ones, dropping some. The sample has over 85,000 clones, roughly nine tenths seen once. If patients had autoimmune disease history or systemic immunosuppression, they were excluded. The germline V gene encodes CDR1 MNHEY and CDR2 SMNVEV (reference sequence). CDR3 size: 19 residues. V was trimmed by 4 bases and J by 0 bases, leaving 24 bases between them. With regard to this clone: The antigen is unknown.

Whole-study findings and limits: The study found that CD8+ T cells averaged more expanded clones than CD4+. Clones of CD4+ and CD8+ blood T cells grew by week 6 at doses of 0.1 to 3.0 mg/kg.

The V call is TRBV27, the J call TRBJ1-2, with a weak D call TRBD1 (5 bases). Source: CD4+ or CD8+ T cells sorted from blood, taken in a trial of the OX40 agonist ivuxolimab. The sequence came from an adult with an advanced solid tumor such as melanoma, head and neck, liver or kidney cancer. CDR3 bases: TGTGCCAGCAGTTCCTCCGGGACGCTAAGACGGTCTACTAACTATGGCTACACCTTC. Its translation: CASSSSGTLRRSTNYGYTF.